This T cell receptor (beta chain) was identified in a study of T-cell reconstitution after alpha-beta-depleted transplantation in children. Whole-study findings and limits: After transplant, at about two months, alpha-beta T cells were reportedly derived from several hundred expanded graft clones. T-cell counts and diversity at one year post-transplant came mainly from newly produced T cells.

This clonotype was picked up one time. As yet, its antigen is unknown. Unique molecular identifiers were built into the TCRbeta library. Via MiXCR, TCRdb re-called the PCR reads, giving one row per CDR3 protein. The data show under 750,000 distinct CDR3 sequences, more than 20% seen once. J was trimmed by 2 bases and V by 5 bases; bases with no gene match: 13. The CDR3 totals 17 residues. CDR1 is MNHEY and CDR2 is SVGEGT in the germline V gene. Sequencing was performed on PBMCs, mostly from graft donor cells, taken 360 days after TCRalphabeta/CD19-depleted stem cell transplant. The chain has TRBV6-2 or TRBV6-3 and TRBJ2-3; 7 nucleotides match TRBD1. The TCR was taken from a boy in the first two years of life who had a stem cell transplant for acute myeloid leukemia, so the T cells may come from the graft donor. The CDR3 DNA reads TGTGCCAGCAGTCTTCTAACAGGGGCTGAGACCACAGATACGCAGTATTTT. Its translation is CASSLLTGAETTDTQYF.